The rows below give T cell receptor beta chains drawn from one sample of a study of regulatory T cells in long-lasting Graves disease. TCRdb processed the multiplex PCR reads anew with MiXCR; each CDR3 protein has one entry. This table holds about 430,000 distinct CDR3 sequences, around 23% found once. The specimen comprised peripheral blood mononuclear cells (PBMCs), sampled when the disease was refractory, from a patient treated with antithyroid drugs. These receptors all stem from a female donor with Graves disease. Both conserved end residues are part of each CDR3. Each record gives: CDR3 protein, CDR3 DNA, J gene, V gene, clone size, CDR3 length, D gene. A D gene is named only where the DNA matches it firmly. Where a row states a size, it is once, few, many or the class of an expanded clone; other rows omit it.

CDR3 protein: CSAQEGGNTIYF
CDR3 DNA: TGCAGTGCTCAGGAGGGCGGAAACACCATATATTTT
J gene: TRBJ1-3
V gene: TRBV20-1
clone size: few
CDR3 length: 12
D gene: NA

CDR3 protein: CASSRDSRGTEAFF
CDR3 DNA: TGCGCCAGCAGCAGGGACAGTCGGGGGACTGAAGCTTTCTTT
J gene: TRBJ1-1
V gene: TRBV5-1
clone size: NA
CDR3 length: 14
D gene: TRBD1

CDR3 protein: CASRTGVLSTEAFF
CDR3 DNA: TGTGCCAGCAGGACAGGGGTCCTGAGCACTGAAGCTTTCTTT
J gene: TRBJ1-1
V gene: TRBV6-1
clone size: many
CDR3 length: 14
D gene: TRBD1

CDR3 protein: CASSLDRPGGGTGELFF
CDR3 DNA: TGTGCCAGCAGCTTAGACCGCCCAGGGGGTGGCACCGGGGAGCTGTTTTTT
J gene: TRBJ2-2
V gene: TRBV11-2
clone size: few
CDR3 length: 17
D gene: TRBD1

CDR3 protein: CASSEFWRPYEQYF
CDR3 DNA: TGTGCCAGCAGTGAGTTCTGGCGTCCCTACGAGCAGTACTTC
J gene: TRBJ2-7
V gene: TRBV2
clone size: many
CDR3 length: 14
D gene: NA

CDR3 protein: CSAPPQVKETQYF
CDR3 DNA: TGCAGTGCTCCGCCACAGGTGAAAGAGACCCAGTACTTC
J gene: TRBJ2-5
V gene: TRBV20-1
clone size: many
CDR3 length: 13
D gene: NA

CDR3 protein: CSVGAQGFGGNTIYF
CDR3 DNA: TGCAGCGTTGGGGCACAGGGTTTTGGTGGAAACACCATATATTTT
J gene: TRBJ1-3
V gene: TRBV29-1
clone size: NA
CDR3 length: 15
D gene: NA

CDR3 protein: CASSTSGTGPDTQYF
CDR3 DNA: TGTGCCAGCAGTACCTCCGGGACAGGGCCAGATACGCAGTATTTT
J gene: TRBJ2-3
V gene: TRBV28
clone size: NA
CDR3 length: 15
D gene: TRBD1

CDR3 protein: CASQTGGNFQPQHF
CDR3 DNA: TGTGCCAGCCAGACGGGGGGAAACTTTCAGCCCCAGCATTTT
J gene: TRBJ1-5
V gene: TRBV2
clone size: many
CDR3 length: 14
D gene: NA

CDR3 protein: CASSLRTGTTEAFF
CDR3 DNA: TGTGCCAGCAGCTTAAGGACAGGGACGACTGAAGCTTTCTTT
J gene: TRBJ1-1
V gene: TRBV7-6
clone size: few
CDR3 length: 14
D gene: TRBD1

CDR3 protein: CASKQGPYEQYF
CDR3 DNA: TGTGCCAGCAAGCAGGGACCCTACGAGCAGTACTTC
J gene: TRBJ2-7
V gene: TRBV28
clone size: many
CDR3 length: 12
D gene: NA

CDR3 protein: CASSFASGSRGRETQYF
CDR3 DNA: TGTGCCAGCAGTTTTGCTAGCGGGTCCCGGGGGCGAGAGACCCAGTACTTC
J gene: TRBJ2-5
V gene: TRBV12-3/TRBV12-4
clone size: many
CDR3 length: 17
D gene: TRBD2

CDR3 protein: CSASTGWAGSNTGELFF
CDR3 DNA: TGCAGTGCGTCGACAGGGTGGGCGGGATCGAACACCGGGGAGCTGTTTTTT
J gene: TRBJ2-2
V gene: TRBV20-1
clone size: few
CDR3 length: 17
D gene: NA

CDR3 protein: CASSPSRRVGETQYF
CDR3 DNA: TGCGCCAGCAGCCCATCTCGCAGGGTGGGAGAGACCCAGTACTTC
J gene: TRBJ2-5
V gene: TRBV4-1
clone size: NA
CDR3 length: 15
D gene: NA

CDR3 protein: CASSFERQGGETQYF
CDR3 DNA: TGTGCCAGCAGCTTCGAGAGACAGGGAGGGGAGACCCAGTACTTC
J gene: TRBJ2-5
V gene: TRBV5-6
clone size: NA
CDR3 length: 15
D gene: NA

CDR3 protein: CASSQGRPSRTETQYF
CDR3 DNA: TGTGCCAGCAGCCAAGGAAGGCCCAGTAGGACGGAGACCCAGTACTTC
J gene: TRBJ2-5
V gene: TRBV3-1
clone size: NA
CDR3 length: 16
D gene: NA

CDR3 protein: CASSVDRAYEQFF
CDR3 DNA: TGTGCCAGCAGCGTTGACAGGGCTTATGAGCAGTTCTTC
J gene: TRBJ2-1
V gene: TRBV6-1
clone size: few
CDR3 length: 13
D gene: TRBD1

CDR3 protein: CASSQGLAEETQYF
CDR3 DNA: TGTGCCAGCAGCCAGGGACTAGCGGAAGAGACCCAGTACTTC
J gene: TRBJ2-5
V gene: TRBV3-1
clone size: many
CDR3 length: 14
D gene: TRBD2

CDR3 protein: CASSFKRLQMKETQYF
CDR3 DNA: TGTGCCAGCAGCTTTAAAAGACTTCAGATGAAAGAGACCCAGTACTTC
J gene: TRBJ2-5
V gene: TRBV7-8
clone size: many
CDR3 length: 16
D gene: NA

CDR3 protein: CASSPWHFISYEQYF
CDR3 DNA: TGTGCCAGCAGTCCTTGGCATTTCATCTCCTACGAGCAGTACTTC
J gene: TRBJ2-7
V gene: TRBV28
clone size: few
CDR3 length: 15
D gene: NA

CDR3 protein: CASSLWGIRSAKNIQYF
CDR3 DNA: TGTGCCAGCAGTTTATGGGGGATAAGGTCTGCCAAAAACATTCAGTACTTC
J gene: TRBJ2-4
V gene: TRBV28
clone size: many
CDR3 length: 17
D gene: NA

CDR3 protein: CSARQDGYEQYF
CDR3 DNA: TGCAGTGCTAGACAGGACGGATACGAGCAGTACTTC
J gene: TRBJ2-7
V gene: TRBV20-1
clone size: NA
CDR3 length: 12
D gene: NA

CDR3 protein: CASSRTNSYGQYF
CDR3 DNA: TGTGCCAGCAGCCGGACAAACTCCTACGGGCAGTACTTC
J gene: TRBJ2-7
V gene: TRBV7-9
clone size: NA
CDR3 length: 13
D gene: NA

CDR3 protein: CATSANDKGPPETQYF
CDR3 DNA: TGTGCCACCAGTGCAAACGACAAGGGGCCTCCAGAGACCCAGTACTTC
J gene: TRBJ2-5
V gene: TRBV24-1
clone size: many
CDR3 length: 16
D gene: NA

CDR3 protein: CASKGQGGTGELFF
CDR3 DNA: TGTGCCAGCAAGGGCCAGGGAGGGACCGGGGAGCTGTTTTTT
J gene: TRBJ2-2
V gene: TRBV2
clone size: many
CDR3 length: 14
D gene: TRBD2

CDR3 protein: CASSLGIQSAQHF
CDR3 DNA: TGTGCCAGCAGTTTAGGAATCCAATCGGCCCAGCATTTT
J gene: TRBJ1-5
V gene: TRBV12-3/TRBV12-4
clone size: many
CDR3 length: 13
D gene: NA

CDR3 protein: CASSQERLNSYEQYF
CDR3 DNA: TGTGCCAGCAGCCAAGAAAGACTCAACTCCTACGAGCAGTACTTC
J gene: TRBJ2-7
V gene: TRBV3-1
clone size: many
CDR3 length: 15
D gene: NA

CDR3 protein: CASSQGSGGTQDGYTF
CDR3 DNA: TGCGCCAGCAGCCAGGGCTCAGGAGGGACCCAAGATGGCTACACCTTC
J gene: TRBJ1-2
V gene: TRBV4-1
clone size: NA
CDR3 length: 16
D gene: NA

CDR3 protein: CASSTGQRANYGYTF
CDR3 DNA: TGTGCCAGCAGTACTGGACAGCGAGCGAACTATGGCTACACCTTC
J gene: TRBJ1-2
V gene: TRBV28
clone size: many
CDR3 length: 15
D gene: NA

CDR3 protein: CASSLGGSDGQETQYF
CDR3 DNA: TGTGCCAGCAGTTTGGGAGGTAGCGACGGCCAAGAGACCCAGTACTTC
J gene: TRBJ2-5
V gene: TRBV5-5
clone size: few
CDR3 length: 16
D gene: NA

CDR3 protein: CASSPESGAYEQYF
CDR3 DNA: TGTGCCAGCAGCCCCGAGAGCGGGGCATACGAGCAGTACTTC
J gene: TRBJ2-7
V gene: TRBV7-9
clone size: NA
CDR3 length: 14
D gene: TRBD2

CDR3 protein: CASSILHSKAYYEQYF
CDR3 DNA: TGTGCCAGTAGTATACTGCACTCGAAGGCTTACTACGAGCAGTACTTC
J gene: TRBJ2-7
V gene: TRBV19
clone size: NA
CDR3 length: 16
D gene: NA

CDR3 protein: CASSPSLTRGNEKLFF
CDR3 DNA: TGTGCCAGCTCACCAAGTCTGACCAGGGGAAACGAAAAACTGTTTTTT
J gene: TRBJ1-4
V gene: TRBV18
clone size: many
CDR3 length: 16
D gene: NA

CDR3 protein: CSALGGTGFQFDYGYTF
CDR3 DNA: TGCAGCGCCCTGGGTGGTACAGGTTTCCAGTTCGACTATGGCTACACCTTC
J gene: TRBJ1-2
V gene: TRBV29-1
clone size: many
CDR3 length: 17
D gene: NA

CDR3 protein: CASSRDRGRDTDTQYF
CDR3 DNA: TGTGCCAGCAGTCGAGACAGGGGGCGAGACACAGATACGCAGTATTTT
J gene: TRBJ2-3
V gene: TRBV28
clone size: NA
CDR3 length: 16
D gene: TRBD1

CDR3 protein: CSVAMGVEESDTQYF
CDR3 DNA: TGCAGCGTCGCAATGGGGGTGGAGGAGTCAGATACGCAGTATTTT
J gene: TRBJ2-3
V gene: TRBV29-1
clone size: NA
CDR3 length: 15
D gene: NA

CDR3 protein: CASRSGTSSTGELFF
CDR3 DNA: TGTGCCAGCAGATCCGGGACTAGCAGCACCGGGGAGCTGTTTTTT
J gene: TRBJ2-2
V gene: TRBV6-1
clone size: many
CDR3 length: 15
D gene: TRBD2

CDR3 protein: CASSLYISGSYEQYF
CDR3 DNA: TGTGCCAGCAGCCTATATATTTCAGGGTCCTACGAGCAGTACTTC
J gene: TRBJ2-7
V gene: TRBV7-9
clone size: NA
CDR3 length: 15
D gene: NA

CDR3 protein: CASSLAEFRALAANTGELFF
CDR3 DNA: TGTGCCAGCAGCTTAGCGGAGTTCCGAGCACTAGCGGCGAACACCGGGGAGCTGTTTTTT
J gene: TRBJ2-2
V gene: TRBV7-6
clone size: NA
CDR3 length: 20
D gene: TRBD2

CDR3 protein: CSATTSGRSYEQYF
CDR3 DNA: TGCAGTGCTACGACTAGCGGGAGGTCTTACGAGCAGTACTTC
J gene: TRBJ2-7
V gene: TRBV20-1
clone size: NA
CDR3 length: 14
D gene: TRBD2

CDR3 protein: CASSSIAGALNEQYF
CDR3 DNA: TGTGCCAGCAGTTCGATAGCGGGAGCTCTAAACGAGCAGTACTTC
J gene: TRBJ2-7
V gene: TRBV27
clone size: NA
CDR3 length: 15
D gene: TRBD2

CDR3 protein: CSARGQVEEQYF
CDR3 DNA: TGCAGTGCTAGAGGACAGGTCGAAGAGCAGTACTTC
J gene: TRBJ2-7
V gene: TRBV20-1
clone size: many
CDR3 length: 12
D gene: NA

CDR3 protein: CASSGMGAETEAFF
CDR3 DNA: TGCGCCAGCAGCGGCATGGGGGCCGAGACTGAAGCTTTCTTT
J gene: TRBJ1-1
V gene: TRBV5-1
clone size: NA
CDR3 length: 14
D gene: NA

CDR3 protein: CASSYASGSTEQYF
CDR3 DNA: TGTGCCAGCAGTTATGCTAGCGGGAGTACCGAGCAGTACTTC
J gene: TRBJ2-7
V gene: TRBV6-5
clone size: many
CDR3 length: 14
D gene: TRBD2

CDR3 protein: CASSLESGPQPQHF
CDR3 DNA: TGTGCCAGCAGCTTAGAATCGGGGCCGCAGCCCCAGCATTTT
J gene: TRBJ1-5
V gene: TRBV5-1
clone size: NA
CDR3 length: 14
D gene: NA

CDR3 protein: CASSFEQNQPQHF
CDR3 DNA: TGTGCCAGCAGCTTTGAACAGAATCAGCCCCAGCATTTT
J gene: TRBJ1-5
V gene: TRBV11-1
clone size: NA
CDR3 length: 13
D gene: NA

CDR3 protein: CARPVGGGPNTEAFF
CDR3 DNA: TGTGCCCGCCCCGTAGGGGGGGGGCCGAACACTGAAGCTTTCTTT
J gene: TRBJ1-1
V gene: TRBV2
clone size: many
CDR3 length: 15
D gene: NA

CDR3 protein: CASSLYWAGSKNTEAFF
CDR3 DNA: TGTGCCAGCAGTTTATATTGGGCAGGGTCAAAGAACACTGAAGCTTTCTTT
J gene: TRBJ1-1
V gene: TRBV28
clone size: many
CDR3 length: 17
D gene: NA

CDR3 protein: CASSFGLAGLQTGELFF
CDR3 DNA: TGTGCCAGCAGCTTCGGACTAGCGGGGCTGCAAACCGGGGAGCTGTTTTTT
J gene: TRBJ2-2
V gene: TRBV11-2
clone size: few
CDR3 length: 17
D gene: TRBD2

CDR3 protein: CASSSVRDSLYEQYF
CDR3 DNA: TGTGCCAGCAGTTCGGTCCGGGACAGTCTCTACGAGCAGTACTTC
J gene: TRBJ2-7
V gene: TRBV28
clone size: NA
CDR3 length: 15
D gene: TRBD1

CDR3 protein: CASTGQGRMGYTF
CDR3 DNA: TGTGCCAGCACTGGACAGGGTCGTATGGGCTACACCTTC
J gene: TRBJ1-2
V gene: TRBV6-1
clone size: many
CDR3 length: 13
D gene: TRBD1

CDR3 protein: CASSQELALEQYF
CDR3 DNA: TGTGCCAGCAGCCAAGAACTGGCCCTGGAGCAGTACTTC
J gene: TRBJ2-7
V gene: TRBV3-1
clone size: many
CDR3 length: 13
D gene: NA